Listed below are T cell receptor beta chains from one sample, sequenced in a study of blood T cell repertoires in COVID-19. Using immunoSEQ multiplex PCR, the repertoire was profiled, and TCRdb retains in-frame clones only, with some absent. The table has a few hundred thousand clones, 87% seen once. The material sequenced was PBMCs or T cells enriched from blood (not recorded which). These receptors all come from a woman younger than 35 who had recovered from COVID-19. Each CDR3 is given without its conserved first and last residue.

>TRBJ1-2|TRBV4-3
ASSRGQGDGYT
>TRBJ2-3|TRBV29-1
SVEGGTGTDTQY
>TRBJ1-5|TRBV4-2
ASSQGQGSIQPQH
>TRBJ2-1|TRBV9
ASSAGTSGANEQF
>TRBJ1-1|TRBV5-1
ASSLVSESNTEAF
>TRBJ2-5|TRBV6-4
ASSSVGGETQY
>TRBJ2-1|TRBV5-5
ASIAGVWEQF
>TRBJ1-6|TRBV5-1
ASSLITENSPLH
>TRBJ2-5|TRBV12-3/TRBV12-4
ASSSAAGETQY
>TRBJ1-2|TRBV6-2/TRBV6-3
ASSYPPRRGYYGYT
>TRBJ1-2|TRBV7-9
ASSFGGHGYT
>TRBJ2-1|TRBV27
ASSLPQGLAGTYNEQF
>TRBJ1-1|TRBV7-2
ASSDQQGIYTEAF
>TRBJ1-5|TRBV5-8
ASSSLNRGRVGQPQH
>TRBJ2-6|TRBV28
ASSLGRGPANVLT
>TRBJ2-7|TRBV5-1
ASSSWTSGSIYEQY
>TRBJ2-7|TRBV7-9
ASSQGVEQY
>TRBJ1-2|TRBV12-3/TRBV12-4
ASSLGSYGYT
>TRBJ1-1|TRBV30
AWSVGQGAPDTEAF
>TRBJ2-5|TRBV5-6
ASARPSSGQETQY
>TRBJ1-4|TRBV19
ASSISGELF
>TRBJ1-2|TRBV6-4
ASSAVGGYGYT
>TRBJ2-7|TRBV5-1
ASSSGPGQGYEQY
>TRBJ1-1|TRBV12-3/TRBV12-4
ASSLTGSTEAF
>TRBJ2-4|TRBV4-2
ASSQVLAGGQNIQY
>TRBJ2-7|TRBV27
ASSFGDSDEQY
>TRBJ1-1|TRBV12-3/TRBV12-4
ASSLLQGTEAF
>TRBJ2-7|TRBV4-1
ASSQEQNRGAYEQY
>TRBJ2-3|TRBV7-3
ASSLLTGGTDTQY
>TRBJ2-2|TRBV19
ASTYFLGRGTGELF
>TRBJ2-7|TRBV4-2
ASSPIEGQGYEQY
>TRBJ1-2|TRBV12-3/TRBV12-4
ASSQGGGYT
>TRBJ1-1|TRBV11-2
ASTKTGRGVGVPSEAF
>TRBJ2-2|TRBV5-1
ASSLTLGTGVFTGELF
>TRBJ1-3|TRBV20-1
SASQGGSGNTIY
>TRBJ1-6|TRBV4-1
ASSQVGQVLVGSPLH
>TRBJ2-1|TRBV7-9
ASSFRTDNEQF
>TRBJ2-3|TRBV7-9
ASSSGQGANTDTQY
>TRBJ1-2|TRBV2
ASSFRTGGANYGYT
>TRBJ2-7|TRBV5-1
ASSLAPSGASYEQY
>TRBJ2-2|TRBV4-2
ASSQAGTSGNTGELF
>TRBJ1-2|TRBV20-1
SASGRAYGYT
>TRBJ1-1|TRBV7-8
ASSLVRGEAF
>TRBJ2-1|TRBV28
ASSLRHKANEQF
>TRBJ2-3|TRBV5-1
ASSFRRGATDTQY
>TRBJ1-4|TRBV7-9
ASSLFAGMTGRNEKLF
>TRBJ2-1|TRBV14
ASSQDRAAYNEQF
>TRBJ1-5|TRBV28
ASSLLTLNQPQH
>TRBJ2-1|TRBV2
ASRPGLAGGLGEQF
>TRBJ2-3|TRBV28
ASSGLASQGDTQY
>TRBJ1-2|TRBV6-2/TRBV6-3
ASSSSRDVAGYT
>TRBJ1-6|TRBV14
ASSLSRNSPLH
>TRBJ1-2|TRBV7-2
ASTLLVGQGASYT
>TRBJ2-7|TRBV30
AWSVDLLGPTYEQY
>TRBJ1-1|TRBV6-5
ASSRGRAF
>TRBJ1-1|TRBV5-1
ASSLTGAGTEAF
>TRBJ2-1|TRBV6-5
ASSYSNRGPYNEQF
>TRBJ1-2|TRBV15
ATSRDGGYT
>TRBJ1-1|TRBV20-1
SASKNTEAF